There are many counts of the clone carrying this T cell receptor (beta chain). Its target is not known. These data are taken from a study of CD8+CD57+ T cells in acquired aplastic anemia. The overall study: Recorded DNA amounts for sorted CD4+ and CD8+ cells had an average of 3.2 ug.

CDR3 and TCR beta VDJ profiling relied on genomic DNA as the template. TCRdb processed the reads anew with MiXCR; each CDR3 protein has one entry. The table records about 180,000 distinct CDR3 sequences, approximately 48% of them present only once. V was pared by 3 bases and J by 2 bases, with 11 bases between. The germline V gene has CDR1 DFQATT and CDR2 SNEGSKA (reference sequence). The CDR3 consists of 13 residues. Study results and caveats: About 28 sequences, all CD8+ CDR3, were shared between patients and controls.

Previously, flow cytometry had revealed CD8+CD57+ cell expansion in the patients chosen for sequencing. Patients were untreated when blood was sampled. This TCR was sampled from a human donor with aplastic anemia. The material sequenced was sorted CD4+, CD8+, or CD8+CD57+ T cells (not recorded which) from PBMCs. This rearrangement joins TRBV20-1 to TRBJ2-7; D gene uncertain. The CDR3 loop reads CSASTIQPYEQYF. The CDR3 DNA reads TGCAGTGCTAGCACCATACAGCCCTACGAGCAGTACTTC.